Below, one T cell receptor (beta chain) is given with its context. Only CD45RO-negative cells positively selected for CCR7 counted as naive CD8 cells, so terminally differentiated effector memory CD45RA+ cells were excluded. Adults of Caucasian background living in Nashville, Tennessee made up all donors. The source of the sample is a study of shared clonotypes between healthy human individuals. Germline CDR1 and CDR2: SQVTM and ANQGSEA. V lost 7 bases, J lost 6 bases, and 4 bases stayed unmatched. The CDR3 loop spans 12 amino acids. Several immunoSEQ plates received, in even portions, the genomic DNA of each subset. TCRdb's table, derived via immunoSEQ multiplex PCR, lists solely in-frame clones and lacks some. Of 1.5 million to 2.5 million clones listed, approximately 94% are singletons.

This TCR came from a man aged 18 to 30 in good health. Sequences were obtained from naive CD8+ T cells sorted from blood. This chain connects TRBV29-1 to TRBJ2-2; TRBD1 agrees at 8 bases. DNA of the CDR3: TGCAGCGCGATGACAGGGGCCGGGGAGCTGTTTTTT. This translates into CSAMTGAGELFF.